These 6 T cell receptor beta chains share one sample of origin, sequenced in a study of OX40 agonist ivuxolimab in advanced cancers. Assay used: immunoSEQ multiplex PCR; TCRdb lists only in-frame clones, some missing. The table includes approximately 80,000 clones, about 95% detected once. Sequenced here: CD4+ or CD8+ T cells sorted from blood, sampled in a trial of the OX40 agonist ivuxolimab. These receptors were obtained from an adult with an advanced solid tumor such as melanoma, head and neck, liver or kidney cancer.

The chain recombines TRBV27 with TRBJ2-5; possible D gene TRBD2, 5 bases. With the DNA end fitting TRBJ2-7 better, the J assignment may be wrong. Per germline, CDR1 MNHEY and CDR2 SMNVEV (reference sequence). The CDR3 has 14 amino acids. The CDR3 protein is CASSWAGLSYEQYF. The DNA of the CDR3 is TGTGCCAGCAGTTGGGCGGGCCTCTCCTACGAGCAGTACTTC.

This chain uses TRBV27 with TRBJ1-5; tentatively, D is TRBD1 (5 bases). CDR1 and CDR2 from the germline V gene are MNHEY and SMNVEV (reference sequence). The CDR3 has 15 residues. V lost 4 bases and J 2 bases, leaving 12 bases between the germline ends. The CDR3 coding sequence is TGTGCCAGCAGTTGGGGCGGAGCGGGCAATCAGCCCCAGCATTTT. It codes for CASSWGGAGNQPQHF.

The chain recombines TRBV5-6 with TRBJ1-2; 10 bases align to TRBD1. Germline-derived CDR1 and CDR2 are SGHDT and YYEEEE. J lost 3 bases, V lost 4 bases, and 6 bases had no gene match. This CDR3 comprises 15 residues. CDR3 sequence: CASSPGQGVYYGYTF. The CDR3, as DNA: TGTGCCAGCAGCCCCGGACAGGGGGTTTACTATGGCTACACCTTC.

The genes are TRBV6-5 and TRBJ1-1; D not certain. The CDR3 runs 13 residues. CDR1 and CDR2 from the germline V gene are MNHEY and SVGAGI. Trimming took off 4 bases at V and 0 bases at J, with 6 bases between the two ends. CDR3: CASSSSMNTEAFF. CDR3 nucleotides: TGTGCCAGCAGTTCCAGTATGAACACTGAAGCTTTCTTT.

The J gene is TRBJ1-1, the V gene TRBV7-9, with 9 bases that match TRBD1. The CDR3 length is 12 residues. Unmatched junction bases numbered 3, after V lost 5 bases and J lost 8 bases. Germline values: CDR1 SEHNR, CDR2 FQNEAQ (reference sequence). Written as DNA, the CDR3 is TGTGCCAGCAGCCCGACAGGGGGGGAAGCTTTCTTT. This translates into CASSPTGGEAFF.

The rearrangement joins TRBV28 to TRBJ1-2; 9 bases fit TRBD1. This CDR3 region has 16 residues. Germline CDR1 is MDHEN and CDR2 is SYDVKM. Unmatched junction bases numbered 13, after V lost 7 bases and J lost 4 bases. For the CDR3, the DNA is TGTGCCAGCAAAGCAGCTAGACAGGGGGTGTTCTATGGCTACACCTTC. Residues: CASKAARQGVFYGYTF.